Presented here are 23 T cell receptor beta chains from one specimen sequenced in a study of blood T cell repertoires in COVID-19. The repertoire was sequenced with immunoSEQ multiplex PCR; TCRdb's copy has only in-frame clones and lacks some. This repertoire shows approximately 92,000 clones, around 83% found once; its top ten account for just under 2%. Sequences were obtained from peripheral blood. The origin of the receptors is a man aged 65 to 79 with active or convalescent COVID-19.

CDR3 sequence (DNA): TGCAGCGTTGATGAAGGCAGGGGACGCTTACACGAGCAGTACTTC. Its translation: CSVDEGRGRLHEQYF. The rearrangement links TRBV29-1 to TRBJ2-7; tentative D call: TRBD1 (6 bases). The CDR3 runs 15 residues. Germline CDR1 reads SQVTM; CDR2 reads ANQGSEA. Trimming took off 3 bases at V and 5 bases at J, with 20 bases between the two ends.

The chain has TRBV5-8 and TRBJ2-7; D is ambiguous. This CDR3 comprises 13 residues. CDR1 and CDR2 from the germline V gene are SGHTS and YDEGEE. Trimming shortened V by 7 bases and J by 1 base, and 12 bases separated the two germline ends. The CDR3 loop reads CASLWPKSYEQYF. CDR3 in DNA: TGTGCCAGCCTTTGGCCAAAGTCCTACGAGCAGTACTTC.

The CDR3 region is CASSSPQAGGYDNEQFF. Here the CDR3 DNA reads TGTGCCAGCAGCTCTCCTCAAGCGGGGGGCTACGACAATGAGCAGTTCTTC. The chain joins TRBV11-2 to TRBJ2-1; 9 positions match TRBD2. V was clipped by 4 bases and J by 5 bases; unmatched bases: 12. This CDR3 contains 17 residues. Looked up from germline, CDR1 is SGHAT and CDR2 is FQNNGV.

The chain carries TRBV19 and TRBJ1-5, with TRBD1 matching over 8 bases. Per the germline V gene, CDR1 is LNHDA and CDR2 is SQIVND (reference sequence). The CDR3 has 14 residues. Losses at the gene ends were 5 bases for V and 5 bases for J; bases not matched to a gene: 5. The CDR3 sequence: CASSSGQGYQPQHF. DNA for the CDR3: TGTGCCAGTAGTTCCGGACAGGGATATCAGCCCCAGCATTTT.

The chain uses TRBV6-5 and TRBJ2-2, with no clear D. Trimming removed 4 bases at V and 2 bases at J, with 8 bases between. CDR3 length equals 14 residues. The germline gives CDR1 MNHEY, CDR2 SVGAGI. CDR3 DNA: TGTGCCAGCAGTTCACGGGTTAACACCGGGGAGCTGTTTTTT. Amino acids: CASSSRVNTGELFF.

The chain carries TRBV3-1 (or the pseudogene TRBV3-2) and TRBJ2-3, with 9 positions matching TRBD1. The CDR3 has 22 amino acids. The junction had 22 bases not matched to a gene; V was cut back by 1 base and J by 2 bases. Germline assignment: CDR1 LGHDT and CDR2 YNNKEL (reference sequence). CDR3 nucleotides: TGTGCCAGCAGCCAAGGCCTCGGACAGGGGCAGGTTTGGCGGGGTTTCACAGATACGCAGTATTTT. Protein: CASSQGLGQGQVWRGFTDTQYF.

The chain's CDR3 is CASEQGAYTGELFF. The CDR3 region has the DNA TGTGCCAGCGAACAGGGGGCTTACACCGGGGAGCTGTTTTTT. The chain uses TRBV6-6 and TRBJ2-2; the match to TRBD1 covers 9 bases. V was clipped by 8 bases and J by 3 bases; unmatched bases: 4. This CDR3 spans 14 amino acids. Per the germline V gene, CDR1 is MNHNY and CDR2 is SVGAGI (reference sequence).

As to this clone: In the same sample, other DNA sequences code for this CDR3. The rearrangement uses TRBV18 and TRBJ1-2; D may be TRBD1 (5 bases). This CDR3 comprises 13 residues. Trimming took off 3 bases at V and 2 bases at J, with 7 bases between the two ends. Looked up from germline, CDR1 is KGHSH and CDR2 is LQKENI. CDR3 nucleotides: TGTGCCAGCTCACCCGACAGCAACTATGGCTACACCTTC. It specifies CASSPDSNYGYTF. The variable domain in full, completed from reference TRBV18 and TRBJ1-2, reads NAGVMQNPRHLVRRRGQEARLRCSPMKGHSHVYWYRQLPEEGLKFMVYLQKENIIDESGMPKERFSAEFPKEGPSILRIQQVVRGDSAAYFCASSPDSNYGYTFGSGTRLTVV.

This clone was seen only once. The rearrangement links TRBV5-8 to TRBJ1-5; D gene uncertain. The V gene's germline CDR1 is SGHTS and CDR2 YDEGEE. The CDR3 spans 13 residues. Trimming left V 2 bases short and J 7 bases short, with 10 bases between. The CDR3 reads CASSFQRGQPQHF. The DNA of the CDR3 is TGTGCCAGCAGCTTCCAGCGTGGGCAGCCCCAGCATTTT.

The chain joins TRBV25-1 to TRBJ1-2; 7 bases agree with TRBD1. CDR1 MGHDK and CDR2 SYGVNS come from the germline V gene. With V trimmed by 4 bases and J by 4 bases, 9 bases remained unmatched. The CDR3 totals 15 residues. The CDR3 bases are TGTGCCAGCAGTGGATACAAAGGGGGCGGCTATGGCTACACCTTC. This encodes CASSGYKGGGYGYTF.

This clone was found once. The V call is TRBV7-2, the J call TRBJ1-1; TRBD1 is a possible D gene (5 bases). This CDR3 comprises 15 residues. Trimming removed 4 bases at V and 3 bases at J, with 15 bases between. Germline V lookup: CDR1 SGHTA, CDR2 FQGNSA. CDR3 residues: CASSSGVGGHTEAFF. The CDR3 nucleotides read TGTGCCAGCAGCTCGGGGGTGGGCGGGCACACTGAAGCTTTCTTT.

The J gene is TRBJ2-7, the V gene TRBV5-1, with 11 bases aligning to TRBD1. The CDR3 is 15 residues long. V lost 7 bases and J lost 7; bases outside the gene matches: 13. Germline CDR1 and CDR2: SGHRS and YFSETQ. This CDR3 is CASSLPGTGGGEQYF. CDR3 DNA: TGCGCCAGCTCCCTACCTGGGACAGGGGGTGGGGAGCAGTACTTC.

The V and J genes are TRBV6-5 and TRBJ1-3; tentative D call: TRBD1 (6 bases). The CDR3 sequence is 14 residues long. The ends were cut back, 4 bases at V and 2 bases at J, with 9 bases in the middle. Germline CDR1 is MNHEY and CDR2 is SVGAGI. CDR3 protein: CASSSGTTGNTIYF. DNA for the CDR3: TGTGCCAGCAGTTCCGGGACAACTGGAAACACCATATATTTT.

CDR3 nucleotides: TGTGCCAGCAGCGTAGCGGAGCAAGGATATTCACCCCTCCACTTT. Amino acids: CASSVAEQGYSPLHF. The chain links TRBV9 to TRBJ1-6, with D uncertain. The germline V gene encodes CDR1 SGDLS and CDR2 YYNGEE. The CDR3 length is 15 residues. With 0 bases removed from V and 8 bases from J, the gap between germline ends came to 12 bases.

The chain uses TRBV2 and TRBJ2-5; tentatively, D is TRBD2 (7 bases). The CDR3 spans 15 residues. Germline values: CDR1 SNHLY, CDR2 FYNNEI. With 6 bases removed from V and 5 bases from J, the gap between germline ends came to 19 bases. The CDR3 is CASSPETGGYETQYF. The CDR3 DNA is TGTGCCAGCAGCCCCGAAACGGGGGGCTATGAGACCCAGTACTTC. Drawing the rest from reference TRBV2 and TRBJ2-5, the complete variable domain is EPEVTQTPSHQVTQMGQEVILRCVPISNHLYFYWYRQILGQKVEFLVSFYNNEISEKSEIFDDQFSVERPDGSNFTLKIRSTKLEDSAMYFCASSPETGGYETQYFGPGTRLLVL.

The V call is TRBV7-2, the J call TRBJ2-2; TRBD2 agrees at 10 bases. This CDR3 has 16 amino acids. Germline-derived CDR1 and CDR2 are SGHTA and FQGNSA. J was trimmed by 0 bases and V by 5 bases; bases with no gene match: 3. Here the CDR3 DNA reads TGTGCCAGCAGCCAGGGACTAGCGCCGAACACCGGGGAGCTGTTTTTT. Translated, it gives CASSQGLAPNTGELFF.

This rearrangement joins TRBV11-2 to TRBJ2-1, with a possible D match to TRBD1 (6 bases). V shed 4 bases and J shed 0 bases, with 10 bases lying between them. CDR1 and CDR2 from the germline V gene are SGHAT and FQNNGV. The CDR3 spans 15 residues. The CDR3 reads CASSWTESSYNEQFF. CDR3 bases: TGTGCCAGCAGCTGGACAGAGAGCTCCTACAATGAGCAGTTCTTC.

This rearrangement joins TRBV19 to TRBJ1-2, with TRBD1 matching over 9 bases. With V trimmed by 1 base and J by 5 bases, 5 bases remained unmatched. The CDR3 length is 15 residues. Germline CDR1 reads LNHDA; CDR2 reads SQIVND (reference sequence). The CDR3 region has the DNA TGTGCCAGTAGTATAGGACAGGACAGGGGATATGGCTACACCTTC. Translated, it gives CASSIGQDRGYGYTF.

Many counts were recorded for this clone. The rearrangement links TRBV4-2 to TRBJ1-6, with no clear D. In germline, CDR1 is LGHNA, CDR2 YNFKEQ. V lost 4 bases and J lost 5, with 9 bases in between. The length of the CDR3 is 14 residues. CDR3 in amino acids: CASSRSIDNSPLHF. The CDR3 DNA reads as TGTGCCAGCAGCCGATCTATTGATAATTCACCCCTCCACTTT.

V and J are TRBV29-1 and TRBJ1-1, with D possibly matching TRBD1 (5 bases). The CDR3 runs 13 residues. Trimming shortened V by 4 bases and J by 1 base, and 10 bases separated the two germline ends. Germline lookup yields CDR1 SQVTM and CDR2 ANQGSEA. CDR3 protein: CSVVRGGNTEAFF. CDR3 DNA sequence: TGCAGCGTTGTGAGGGGAGGGAACACTGAAGCTTTCTTT.

The J gene is TRBJ2-7, the V gene TRBV5-1; the match to TRBD2 covers 7 bases. Germline trimming cut 2 bases from V and 7 bases from J; bases unmatched to any gene: 12. This CDR3 comprises 15 residues. CDR1 and CDR2 from the germline V gene are SGHRS and YFSETQ. The CDR3 DNA follows: TGCGCCAGCAGCTTTGGCGGCGGGGGTGACGGAGAGCAGTACTTC. This encodes CASSFGGGGDGEQYF.

The rearrangement joins TRBV19 to TRBJ1-4, with 9 positions matching TRBD1. Germline V CDR1 and CDR2: LNHDA, SQIVND (reference sequence). This CDR3 has 14 amino acids. V lost 5 bases, J lost 6 bases, and 4 bases stayed unmatched. CDR3 DNA sequence: TGTGCCAGTAGTCCCGGGACAGGGTATGAAAAACTGTTTTTT. This codes for CASSPGTGYEKLFF. The full variable domain, its missing parts supplied by reference TRBV19 and TRBJ1-4, is DGGITQSPKYLFRKEGQNVTLSCEQNLNHDAMYWYRQDPGQGLRLIYYSQIVNDFQKGDIAEGYSVSREKKESFPLTVTSAQKNPTAFYLCASSPGTGYEKLFFGSGTQLSVL.

This clone was detected only once. This chain joins TRBV24-1 and TRBJ2-2; a possible D gene is TRBD1 (6 bases). CDR1 is KGHDR, CDR2 SFDVKD, per germline. The V and J ends lost 3 bases and 4 bases respectively, with 14 bases between them. The CDR3 spans 16 residues. The CDR3 coding sequence is TGTGCCACCAGTGATCCGAGCAGGGGTAGCACCGGGGAGCTGTTTTTT. It yields the protein CATSDPSRGSTGELFF.